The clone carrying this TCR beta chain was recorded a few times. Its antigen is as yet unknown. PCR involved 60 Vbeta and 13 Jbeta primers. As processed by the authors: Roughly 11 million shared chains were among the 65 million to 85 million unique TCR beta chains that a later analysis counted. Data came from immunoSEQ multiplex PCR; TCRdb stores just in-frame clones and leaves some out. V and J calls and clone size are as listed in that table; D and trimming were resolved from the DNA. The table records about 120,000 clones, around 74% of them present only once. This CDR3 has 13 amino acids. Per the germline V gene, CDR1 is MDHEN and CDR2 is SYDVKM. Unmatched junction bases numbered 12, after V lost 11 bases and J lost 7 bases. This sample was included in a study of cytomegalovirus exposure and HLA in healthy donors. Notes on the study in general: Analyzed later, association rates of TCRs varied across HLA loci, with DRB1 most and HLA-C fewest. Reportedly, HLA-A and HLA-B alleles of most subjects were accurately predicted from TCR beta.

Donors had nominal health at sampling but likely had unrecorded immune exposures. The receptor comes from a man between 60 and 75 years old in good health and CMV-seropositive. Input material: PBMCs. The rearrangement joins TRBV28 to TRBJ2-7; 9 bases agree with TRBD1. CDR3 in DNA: TGTGCCGGTTGGGACAGGGTGAAGGGTGAGCAGTACTTC. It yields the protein CAGWDRVKGEQYF.